This T cell receptor (beta chain) was documented in a study of shared clonotypes between healthy human individuals. Study details: Each donor's CD8 memory used one plate, CD8 naive two, each CD4 subset three. Study results and limitations: Memory subsets generally showed lower estimated richness than naive subsets.

Comments on this clone: Its specificity is unknown.

This CDR3 is built from 15 residues. Germline V gene lookup returns CDR1 MNHEY and CDR2 SVGAGI. V dropped 4 bases and J dropped 0 bases, with 10 bases sitting between them. Clones were read by immunoSEQ multiplex PCR, and TCRdb kept only the in-frame ones, dropping some. The table lists around 2.1 million clones, 90% to 97% of them singletons. Input material: naive CD4+ T cells sorted from blood. Subset indicated: CD45RA+ positively selected. The V call is TRBV6-5, the J call TRBJ1-5, with D unclear. This TCR came from a man aged 18 to 30 in good health. The CDR3 DNA follows: TGTGCCAGCAGTTTTTTGGGAGTTAGCAATCAGCCCCAGCATTTT. Its translation: CASSFLGVSNQPQHF.